The TCR beta chain described here comes from a study of blood T cells in healthy people across ages. Each donor's blood draw was around 9.1 milliliters of peripheral blood. The amount of total RNA extracted per sample was at least 5.5 micrograms. The use of a sample-barcoded 5' primer and a J-beta primer mix characterized a second PCR of roughly 6 to 11 cycles. Every cDNA molecule carried a tag from a template-switch adaptor bearing 12 random nucleotides. TCRdb ran MiXCR on the 5' RACE reads and lists one entry per CDR3 protein. The sample has 600,000 to 1,000,000 distinct CDR3 sequences, 20% to 25% seen once. Germline lookup yields CDR1 LGHDT and CDR2 YNNKEL (reference sequence). The junction had 7 bases not matched to a gene; V was cut back by 5 bases and J by 6 bases. This CDR3 comprises 15 residues. These sequences were also reported in another study, on T cells of mothers and their children. In that study: Nine systemically healthy Caucasian donors: three mothers, six children.

The chain employs TRBV3-1 and TRBJ2-7; 13 bases line up with TRBD2. Source material: blood. The source of this sequence is a boy aged 5-17 years in good health. CDR3 sequence reads: CASSWGLAGNLEQYF. CDR3 coding DNA: TGTGCCAGCAGCTGGGGACTAGCGGGGAATCTCGAGCAGTACTTC.